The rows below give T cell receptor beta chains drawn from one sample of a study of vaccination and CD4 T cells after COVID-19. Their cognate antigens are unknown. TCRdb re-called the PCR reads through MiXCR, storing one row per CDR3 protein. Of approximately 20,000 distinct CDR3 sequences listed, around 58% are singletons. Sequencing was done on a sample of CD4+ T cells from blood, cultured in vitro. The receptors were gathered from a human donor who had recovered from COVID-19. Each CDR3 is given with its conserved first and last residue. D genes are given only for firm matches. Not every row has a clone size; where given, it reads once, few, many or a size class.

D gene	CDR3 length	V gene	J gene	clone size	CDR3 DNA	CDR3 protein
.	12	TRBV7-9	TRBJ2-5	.	TGTGCCAGCAGCCCGTTCCAAGAGACCCAGTACTTC	CASSPFQETQYF
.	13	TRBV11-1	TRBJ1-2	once	TGTGCCAGCAGCTTAGGACAGTACCCTGGCTACACCTTC	CASSLGQYPGYTF
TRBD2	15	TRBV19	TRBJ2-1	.	TGTGCCAGTAGTATTGGAGCGGGAGATTTCAATGAGCAGTTCTTC	CASSIGAGDFNEQFF
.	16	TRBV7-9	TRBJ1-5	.	TGTGCCAGCAGCTTAGCGCGGGGGAATAGCAATCAGCCCCAGCATTTT	CASSLARGNSNQPQHF
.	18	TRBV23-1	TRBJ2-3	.	TGCGCCAGCAGTCAATTGGGTGTAGGGGGTAGCCCCACAGATACGCAGTATTTT	CASSQLGVGGSPTDTQYF
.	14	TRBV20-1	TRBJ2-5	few	TGCAGTGCTATCGCAGGGGCCCGCCAAGAGACCCAGTACTTC	CSAIAGARQETQYF
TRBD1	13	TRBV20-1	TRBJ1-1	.	TGCAGTGCTCAGGACAGGGTTTACACTGAAGCTTTCTTT	CSAQDRVYTEAFF
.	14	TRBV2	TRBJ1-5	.	TGTGCCAGCAGTGAAGTAAATAGCAATCAGCCCCAGCATTTT	CASSEVNSNQPQHF
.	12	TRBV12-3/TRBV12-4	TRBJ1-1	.	TGTGCCAGCAGTTTCTCCGGGACAGAAGCTTTCTTT	CASSFSGTEAFF
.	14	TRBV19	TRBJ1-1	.	TGTGCCAGTAGTTTACTACAGGGAGGGACTGAAGCTTTCTTT	CASSLLQGGTEAFF
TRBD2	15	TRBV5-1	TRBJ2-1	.	TGCGCCAGCAGCTTCGGGACTAGCGAGACCAATGAGCAGTTCTTC	CASSFGTSETNEQFF
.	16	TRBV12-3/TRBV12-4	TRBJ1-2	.	TGTGCCAGCAGTATCCCCTTAGAAGGGAAACGGAGAGGCTACACCTTC	CASSIPLEGKRRGYTF
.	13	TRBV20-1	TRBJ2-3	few	TGCAGTGCTAGAGGTAGCGGCACAGATACGCAGTATTTT	CSARGSGTDTQYF
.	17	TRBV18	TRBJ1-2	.	TGTGCCAGCTCACCCCAGTCGGGGGGGCGTGCTAACTATGGCTACACCTTC	CASSPQSGGRANYGYTF
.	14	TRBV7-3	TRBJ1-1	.	TGTGCCAGCAGCTTGTGGGGGCAAGACACTGAAGCTTTCTTT	CASSLWGQDTEAFF
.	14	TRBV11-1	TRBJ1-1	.	TGTGCCAGCAGCTTAGCGGGAGGGAACACTGAAGCTTTCTTT	CASSLAGGNTEAFF
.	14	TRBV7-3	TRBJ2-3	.	TGTGCCAGCAGCCTTCTGGAGTCCCCAGATACGCAGTATTTT	CASSLLESPDTQYF
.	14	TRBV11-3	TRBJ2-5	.	TGTGCCAGCAGCCGAACGACTGGTTCGGGGACCCAGTACTTC	CASSRTTGSGTQYF
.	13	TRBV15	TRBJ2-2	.	TGTGCCACCAGCAGAGATTCGGCCGGGGAGCTGTTTTTT	CATSRDSAGELFF
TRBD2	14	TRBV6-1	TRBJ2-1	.	TGTGCCAGCAGAGGGACTAGCGGTTACAATGAGCAGTTCTTC	CASRGTSGYNEQFF
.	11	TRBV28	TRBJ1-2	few	TGTGCCAGCAGTTCTAACAGGGTTCACACCTTC	CASSSNRVHTF
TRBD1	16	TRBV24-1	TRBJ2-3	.	TGTGCCACCAGTGACTCCGGGACAGGGAGCACAGATACGCAGTATTTT	CATSDSGTGSTDTQYF
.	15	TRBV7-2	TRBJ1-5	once	TGTGCCAGCAGCTCCCCCCAGGGGAGCAATCAGCCCCAGCATTTT	CASSSPQGSNQPQHF
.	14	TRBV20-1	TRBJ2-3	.	TGCAGTGCTAGAGTAGGGGGTAATCCAGATACGCAGTATTTT	CSARVGGNPDTQYF
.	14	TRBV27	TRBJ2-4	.	TGTGCCAGCACTCCGCTCGGGACCAAAAACATTCAGTACTTC	CASTPLGTKNIQYF
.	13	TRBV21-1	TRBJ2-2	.	TGTGTTGGGCCCCGACCGAACACCGGGGAGCTGTTTTTT	CVGPRPNTGELFF